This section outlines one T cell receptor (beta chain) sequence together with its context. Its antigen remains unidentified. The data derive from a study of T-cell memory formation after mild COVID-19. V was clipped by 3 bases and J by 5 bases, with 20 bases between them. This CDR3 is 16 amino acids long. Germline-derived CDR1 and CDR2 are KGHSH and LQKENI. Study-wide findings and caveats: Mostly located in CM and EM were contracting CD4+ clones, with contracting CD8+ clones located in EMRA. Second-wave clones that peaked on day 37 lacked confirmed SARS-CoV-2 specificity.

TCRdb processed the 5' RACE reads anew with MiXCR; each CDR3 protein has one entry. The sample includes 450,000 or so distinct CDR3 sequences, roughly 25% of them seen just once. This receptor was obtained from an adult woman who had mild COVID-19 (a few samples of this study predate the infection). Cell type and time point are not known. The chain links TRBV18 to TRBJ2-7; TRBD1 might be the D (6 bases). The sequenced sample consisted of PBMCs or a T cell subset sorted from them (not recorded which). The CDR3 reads CASSPPGHRLFDEQYF. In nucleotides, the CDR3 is TGTGCCAGCTCACCGCCGGGACACAGACTTTTCGACGAGCAGTACTTC.